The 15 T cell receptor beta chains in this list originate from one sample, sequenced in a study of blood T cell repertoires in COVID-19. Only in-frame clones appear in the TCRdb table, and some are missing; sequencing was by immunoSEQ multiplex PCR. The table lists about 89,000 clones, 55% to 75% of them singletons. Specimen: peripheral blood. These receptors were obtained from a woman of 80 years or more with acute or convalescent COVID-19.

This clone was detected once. In DNA form, the CDR3 reads TGTGCCAGCACCTTAGCGGGGCAATCCTACGAGCAGTACTTC. Residues: CASTLAGQSYEQYF. The chain carries TRBV6-5 and TRBJ2-7, with TRBD2 matching 8 bases. Germline CDR1 is MNHEY and CDR2 is SVGAGI. The ends lost 7 bases at V and 1 base at J; junction bases unmatched: 6. There are 14 residues in the CDR3.

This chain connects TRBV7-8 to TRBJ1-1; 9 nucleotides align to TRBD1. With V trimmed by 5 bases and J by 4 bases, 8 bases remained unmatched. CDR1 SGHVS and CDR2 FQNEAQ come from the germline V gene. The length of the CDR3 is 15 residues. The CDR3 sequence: CASSAQGAVRTEAFF. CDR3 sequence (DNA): TGTGCCAGCAGCGCACAGGGGGCCGTTCGCACTGAAGCTTTCTTT.

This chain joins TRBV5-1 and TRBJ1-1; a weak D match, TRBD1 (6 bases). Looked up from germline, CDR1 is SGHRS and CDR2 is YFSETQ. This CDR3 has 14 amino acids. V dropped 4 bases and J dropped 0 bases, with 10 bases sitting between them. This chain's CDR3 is CASSTRTVNTEAFF. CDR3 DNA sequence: TGCGCCAGCAGCACGCGGACAGTGAACACTGAAGCTTTCTTT. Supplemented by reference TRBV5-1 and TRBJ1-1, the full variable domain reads KAGVTQTPRYLIKTRGQQVTLSCSPISGHRSVSWYQQTPGQGLQFLFEYFSETQRNKGNFPGRFSGRQFSNSRSEMNVSTLELGDSALYLCASSTRTVNTEAFFGQGTRLTVV.

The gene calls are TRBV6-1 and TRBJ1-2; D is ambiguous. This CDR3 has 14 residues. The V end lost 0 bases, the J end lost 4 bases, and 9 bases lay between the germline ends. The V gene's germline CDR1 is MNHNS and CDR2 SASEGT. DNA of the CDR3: TGTGCCAGCAGTGAAGCGAGGAGAGGCTATGGCTACACCTTC. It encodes CASSEARRGYGYTF.

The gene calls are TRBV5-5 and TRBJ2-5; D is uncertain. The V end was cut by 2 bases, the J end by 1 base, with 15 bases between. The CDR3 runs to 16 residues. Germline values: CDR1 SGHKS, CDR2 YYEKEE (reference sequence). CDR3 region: CASSFDLAFIQETQYF. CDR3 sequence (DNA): TGTGCCAGCAGCTTCGATCTCGCGTTTATCCAAGAGACCCAGTACTTC. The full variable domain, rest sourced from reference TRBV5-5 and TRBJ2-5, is DAGVTQSPTHLIKTRGQQVTLRCSPISGHKSVSWYQQVLGQGPQFIFQYYEKEERGRGNFPDRFSARQFPNYSSELNVNALLLGDSALYLCASSFDLAFIQETQYFGPGTRLLVL.

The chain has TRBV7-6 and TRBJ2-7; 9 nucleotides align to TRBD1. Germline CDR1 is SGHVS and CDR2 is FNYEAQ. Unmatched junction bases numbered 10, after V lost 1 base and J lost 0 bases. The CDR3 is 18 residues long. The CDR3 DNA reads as TGTGCCAGCAGCTTAGGGACAGGGGTCGACTATTTCTCCTACGAGCAGTACTTC. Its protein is CASSLGTGVDYFSYEQYF. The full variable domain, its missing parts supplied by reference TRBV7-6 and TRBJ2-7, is GAGVSQSPRYKVTKRGQDVALRCDPISGHVSLYWYRQALGQGPEFLTYFNYEAQQDKSGLPNDRFSAERPEGSISTLTIQRTEQRDSAMYRCASSLGTGVDYFSYEQYFGPGTRLTVT.

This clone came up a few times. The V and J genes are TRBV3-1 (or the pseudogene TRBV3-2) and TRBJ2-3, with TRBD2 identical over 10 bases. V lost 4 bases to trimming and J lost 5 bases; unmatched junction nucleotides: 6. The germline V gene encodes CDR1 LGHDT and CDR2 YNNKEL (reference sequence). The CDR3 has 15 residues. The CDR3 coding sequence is TGTGCCAGCAGCCCAGCGGGGGGGGTTGAAGATACGCAGTATTTT. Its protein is CASSPAGGVEDTQYF.

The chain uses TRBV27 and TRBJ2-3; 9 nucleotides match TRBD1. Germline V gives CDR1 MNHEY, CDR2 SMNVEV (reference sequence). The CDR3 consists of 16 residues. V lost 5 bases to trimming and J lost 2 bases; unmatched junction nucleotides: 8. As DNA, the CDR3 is TGTGCCAGCAGTCCCGGGGACAGGGCATACACAGATACGCAGTATTTT. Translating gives CASSPGDRAYTDTQYF.

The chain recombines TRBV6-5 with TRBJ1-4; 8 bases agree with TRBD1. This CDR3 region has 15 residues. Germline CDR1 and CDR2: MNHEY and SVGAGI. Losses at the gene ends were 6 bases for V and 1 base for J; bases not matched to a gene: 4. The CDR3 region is CASSDRGLTNEKLFF. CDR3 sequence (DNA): TGTGCCAGCAGCGACAGGGGATTAACTAATGAAAAACTGTTTTTT.

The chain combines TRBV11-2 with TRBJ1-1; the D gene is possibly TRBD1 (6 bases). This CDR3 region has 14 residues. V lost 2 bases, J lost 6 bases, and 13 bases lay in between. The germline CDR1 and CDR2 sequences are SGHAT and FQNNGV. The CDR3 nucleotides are TGTGCCAGCAGCTTATCTCAGGGGTATTCTGAAGCTTTCTTT. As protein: CASSLSQGYSEAFF.

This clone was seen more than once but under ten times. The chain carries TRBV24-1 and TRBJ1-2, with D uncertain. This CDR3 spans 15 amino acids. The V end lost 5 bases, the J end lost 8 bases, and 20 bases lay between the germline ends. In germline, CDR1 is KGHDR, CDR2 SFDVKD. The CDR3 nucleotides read TGTGCCACCAGTGTTGTGGCGAGGGTAATAGGGGGCTACACCTTC. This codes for CATSVVARVIGGYTF.

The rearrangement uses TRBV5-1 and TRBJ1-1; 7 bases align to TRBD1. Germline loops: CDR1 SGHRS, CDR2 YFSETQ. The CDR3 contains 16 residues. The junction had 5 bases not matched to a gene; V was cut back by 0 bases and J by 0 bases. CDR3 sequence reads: CASSLAAGGMNTEAFF. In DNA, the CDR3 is TGCGCCAGCAGCTTGGCGGCAGGGGGAATGAACACTGAAGCTTTCTTT.

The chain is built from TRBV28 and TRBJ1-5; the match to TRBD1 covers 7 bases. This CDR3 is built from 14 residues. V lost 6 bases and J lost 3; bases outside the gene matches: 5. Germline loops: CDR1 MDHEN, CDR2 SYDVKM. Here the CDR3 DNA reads TGTGCCAGCAGACCCGGACAGGCCAATCAGCCCCAGCATTTT. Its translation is CASRPGQANQPQHF.

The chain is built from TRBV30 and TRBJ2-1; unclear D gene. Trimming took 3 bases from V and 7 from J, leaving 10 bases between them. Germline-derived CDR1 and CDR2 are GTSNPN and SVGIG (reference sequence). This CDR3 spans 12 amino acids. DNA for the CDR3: TGTGCCTGGAGCGGGTCGGGTAATGAGCAGTTCTTC. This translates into CAWSGSGNEQFF.

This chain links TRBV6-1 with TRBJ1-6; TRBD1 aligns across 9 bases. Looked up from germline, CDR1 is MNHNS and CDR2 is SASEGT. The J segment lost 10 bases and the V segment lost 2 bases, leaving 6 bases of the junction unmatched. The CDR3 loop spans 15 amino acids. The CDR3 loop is CASSETGGETSPLHF. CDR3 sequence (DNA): TGTGCCAGCAGTGAAACAGGGGGCGAAACGTCACCCCTCCACTTT.